This T cell receptor (beta chain) was identified during a study of vaccination and CD4 T cells after COVID-19. A note on this clonotype: Its target is not known.

Treatment in this sample: 10-day PBMC culture with coronavirus spike peptide pools or control peptides (ViraFEST assay). CD4+ T cells that came from the unexposed donor were collected before the COVID-19 pandemic (2011-2018). Germline V gene data show CDR1 as SGHTA and CDR2 as FQGTGA. The CDR3 sequence is 16 residues long. V was pared by 5 bases and J by 8 bases, with 10 bases of the junction left unmatched. Once obtained from cultured CD4+ T cells, the DNA was sequenced using the Oncomine TCR Beta short-read assay. Investigators isolated genomic DNA from cultured CD4+ T cells. TCRdb reanalysed the PCR reads using MiXCR and keeps one entry per CDR3 protein. Of about 10,000 distinct CDR3 sequences listed, 35% were seen once; the top ten hold roughly a quarter.

The genes are TRBV7-3 and TRBJ2-1; TRBD2 matches at 12 bases. This TCR came from a human donor in good health. The sequenced sample consisted of CD4+ T cells from blood, cultured in vitro. The CDR3 nucleotides are TGTGCCAGCAGCACGACTAGCGGGAGAAACTTCGATGAGCAGTTCTTC. Translation gives CASSTTSGRNFDEQFF.